These 14 T cell receptor beta chains were all obtained from the same sample, sequenced in a study of cytomegalovirus exposure and HLA in healthy donors. The PCR used 60 Vbeta and 13 Jbeta primers. Produced via immunoSEQ multiplex PCR; TCRdb's table is partial and in-frame only. The sample has 150,000 to 200,000 clones; 70% to 90% are singletons. The specimen was PBMCs. These receptors all stem from a woman between 18 and 29 years old in good health and CMV-seronegative.

V usage is TRBV27 and J usage is TRBJ1-5, with TRBD1 as a possible D gene (5 bases). This CDR3 contains 13 residues. From germline, CDR1 is MNHEY and CDR2 SMNVEV (reference sequence). V was trimmed by 5 bases and J by 9 bases, leaving 14 bases between them. This chain's CDR3 is CASSAGPLGPQHF. The CDR3 DNA sequence: TGTGCCAGCAGTGCAGGGCCTTTGGGGCCCCAGCATTTT.

This clone was counted once. This chain links TRBV11-2 with TRBJ2-7; 7 bases match TRBD1. CDR3 size: 13 residues. The germline V gene has CDR1 SGHAT and CDR2 FQNNGV. The trim removed 5 bases at V and 7 bases at J, leaving 8 bases unmatched. The CDR3 DNA reads as TGTGCCAGCAGCCTCGACAGGGATTCTGAGCAGTACTTC. Its translation: CASSLDRDSEQYF.

The chain is built from TRBV7-9 and TRBJ1-2; D is undetermined. CDR3 size: 15 residues. Trimming took off 5 bases at V and 2 bases at J, with 15 bases between the two ends. Looked up from germline, CDR1 is SEHNR and CDR2 is FQNEAQ (reference sequence). In nucleotides, the CDR3 is TGTGCCAGCAGCGCCCCGGCGGCTCCCAACTATGGCTACACCTTC. This gives the protein CASSAPAAPNYGYTF.

This clone was found once. The chain couples TRBV28 to TRBJ2-7; 10 positions agree with TRBD1. The J segment lost 2 bases and the V segment lost 6 bases, leaving 7 bases of the junction unmatched. The CDR3 length is 15 residues. In germline, CDR1 is MDHEN, CDR2 SYDVKM. The CDR3, as DNA: TGTGCCAGCAGGGAGATCGGGACAGGGGCCTACGAGCAGTACTTC. Its translation is CASREIGTGAYEQYF.

This clone has more than one count but fewer than ten. The V and J genes are TRBV19 and TRBJ2-7; 8 bases are a match to TRBD1. CDR1 is LNHDA and CDR2 is SQIVND in the germline V gene (reference sequence). The ends lost 7 bases at V and 2 bases at J; junction bases unmatched: 10. The CDR3 is 15 amino acids. CDR3 sequence reads: CASTPSTGQAYEQYF. CDR3 coding DNA: TGTGCCAGTACCCCCTCCACGGGACAGGCCTACGAGCAGTACTTC.

This clone was detected a few times. V usage is TRBV5-6 and J usage is TRBJ1-1; 8 bases are a match to TRBD1. The CDR3 contains 15 residues. Germline V gene sequence: CDR1 SGHDT, CDR2 YYEEEE. V shed 4 bases, J shed 2 bases, and the junction held 7 bases outside the gene matches. The CDR3 DNA follows: TGTGCCAGCAGCCTCCCGGGACAGGTCAACACTGAAGCTTTCTTT. Its translation is CASSLPGQVNTEAFF.

The rearrangement links TRBV7-2 to TRBJ2-3; 11 bases map to TRBD1. Germline V gives CDR1 SGHTA, CDR2 FQGNSA. The J segment lost 4 bases and the V segment lost 7 bases, leaving 4 bases of the junction unmatched. CDR3 length equals 14 residues. This CDR3 is CASIAGQGADTQYF. For the CDR3, the DNA is TGTGCCAGCATCGCGGGACAGGGGGCAGATACGCAGTATTTT.

This chain links TRBV19 with TRBJ2-2; 8 positions agree with TRBD2. This CDR3 region has 15 residues. The germline V gene encodes CDR1 LNHDA and CDR2 SQIVND (reference sequence). Trimming at V came to 5 bases and at J to 7 bases, leaving 9 bases not matched to a gene. The CDR3 protein is CASSSGTRGRGELFF. The CDR3 DNA reads TGTGCCAGTAGTTCCGGGACTAGGGGTCGCGGGGAGCTGTTTTTT.

This clone was seen a handful of times. V usage is TRBV28 and J usage is TRBJ2-1; D is uncertain. Germline V CDR1 and CDR2: MDHEN, SYDVKM. This CDR3 comprises 12 residues. V lost 5 bases to trimming and J lost 4 bases, with 6 bases between them. The CDR3 DNA sequence: TGTGCCAGCAGTCAGGTATACAATGAGCAGTTCTTC. It encodes CASSQVYNEQFF.

The V gene is TRBV28, the J gene TRBJ2-4, with a possible D match to TRBD1 (6 bases). CDR1 MDHEN and CDR2 SYDVKM come from the germline V gene. This CDR3 comprises 11 residues. V lost 6 bases, J lost 7 bases, and 7 bases lay in between. The CDR3 protein is CASSTGNIQYF. The DNA of the CDR3 is TGTGCCAGCAGCACAGGGAACATTCAGTACTTC.

This clone occurred once. The rearrangement uses TRBV5-1 and TRBJ2-2; weak D call: TRBD1 (6 bases). Trimming took 1 base from V and 5 from J, leaving 15 bases between them. This CDR3 has 16 amino acids. In germline, CDR1 is SGHRS, CDR2 YFSETQ. CDR3 nucleotides: TGCGCCAGCAGCTTGTTCTGGGGGCCATCGACCGGGGAGCTGTTTTTT. It translates to CASSLFWGPSTGELFF.

This clone was observed a handful of times. V usage is TRBV10-3 and J usage is TRBJ2-1; D remains unclear. The germline V gene encodes CDR1 ENHRY and CDR2 SYGVKD. The V gene lost 3 bases and the J gene lost 4 bases, with 7 bases spanning the gap. The CDR3 covers 13 residues. This chain's CDR3 is CAISDPLYNEQFF. CDR3 sequence (DNA): TGTGCCATCAGTGACCCCCTTTACAATGAGCAGTTCTTC.

This clone was seen only a few times. This chain joins TRBV5-1 and TRBJ2-3; D perhaps matches TRBD1 (6 bases). CDR3 length equals 14 residues. The germline gives CDR1 SGHRS, CDR2 YFSETQ. Deletions cut 0 bases from V and 2 bases from J, with 7 bases between. CDR3 bases: TGCGCCAGCAGCTTGGGACAGGACACAGATACGCAGTATTTT. It translates to CASSLGQDTDTQYF.

As DNA, the CDR3 is TGTGCCAGCAGCCCCCTCCGGGGGGCCTATGGCTACACCTTC. It yields the protein CASSPLRGAYGYTF. The V and J genes are TRBV13 and TRBJ1-2, with D perhaps TRBD1 (6 bases). V was pared by 5 bases and J by 4 bases, with 14 bases between. There are 14 residues in the CDR3. Germline CDR1 and CDR2: PRHDT and FYEKMQ (reference sequence).